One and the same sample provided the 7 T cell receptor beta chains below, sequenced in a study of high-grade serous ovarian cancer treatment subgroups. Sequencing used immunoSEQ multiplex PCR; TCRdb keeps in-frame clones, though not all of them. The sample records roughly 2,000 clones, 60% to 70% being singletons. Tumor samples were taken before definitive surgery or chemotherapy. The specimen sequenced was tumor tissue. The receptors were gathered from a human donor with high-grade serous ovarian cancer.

The CDR3 spells CASSPEGLVYTEAFF. For the CDR3, the DNA is TGTGCCAGCAGCCCGGAGGGTCTGGTGTACACTGAAGCTTTCTTT. The chain links TRBV7-2 to TRBJ1-1; D is undetermined. Between the trimmed V and J ends, which lost 5 bases and 3 bases, there was a span of 16 bases. Germline CDR1 is SGHTA and CDR2 is FQGNSA. The CDR3 covers 15 residues. The variable domain in full, completed from reference TRBV7-2 and TRBJ1-1, reads GAGVSQSPSNKVTEKGKDVELRCDPISGHTALYWYRQSLGQGLEFLIYFQGNSAPDKSGLPSDRFSAERTGGSVSTLTIQRTQQEDSAVYLCASSPEGLVYTEAFFGQGTRLTVV.

CDR3 sequence (DNA): TGCGCCAGCAGCAACAGGGGGTCTGGAAACACCATATATTTT. It specifies CASSNRGSGNTIYF. The chain carries TRBV5-1 and TRBJ1-3, with 8 nucleotides matching TRBD1. Trimming removed 4 bases from V and 1 base from J; junction bases left unmatched: 1. This CDR3 region has 14 residues. CDR1 and CDR2 (germline): SGHRS, YFSETQ.

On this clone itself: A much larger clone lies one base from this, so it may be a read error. CDR3 DNA: TGTGCCGCCGGGACAGCCACTAAAGCTTTCTTT. Protein: CAAGTATKAFF. The chain recombines TRBV10-3 with TRBJ1-1; 7 nucleotides agree with TRBD1. This CDR3 region has 11 residues. From germline, CDR1 is ENHRY and CDR2 SYGVKD.

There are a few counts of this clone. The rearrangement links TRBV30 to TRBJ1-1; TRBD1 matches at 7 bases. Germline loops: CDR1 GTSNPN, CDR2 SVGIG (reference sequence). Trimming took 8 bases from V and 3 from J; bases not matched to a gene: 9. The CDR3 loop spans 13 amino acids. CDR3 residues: CARTAGGHTEAFF. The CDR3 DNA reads TGTGCCCGAACTGCAGGGGGGCACACTGAAGCTTTCTTT.

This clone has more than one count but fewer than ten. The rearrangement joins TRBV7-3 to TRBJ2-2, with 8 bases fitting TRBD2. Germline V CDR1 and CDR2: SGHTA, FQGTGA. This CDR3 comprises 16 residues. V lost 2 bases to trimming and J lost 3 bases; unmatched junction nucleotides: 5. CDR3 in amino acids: CASSLRGGADTGELFF. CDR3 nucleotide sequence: TGTGCCAGCAGCTTACGGGGGGGCGCGGACACCGGGGAGCTGTTTTTT.

Here the CDR3 DNA reads TGTGCCATCAGTGCTGCCTCCGGGACTAGCGGGGGGCATCAGTACTTC. This codes for CAISAASGTSGGHQYF. The rearrangement joins TRBV10-3 to TRBJ2-4, with 15 positions matching TRBD2. This CDR3 comprises 16 residues. Trimming at V came to 4 bases and at J to 12 bases, leaving 10 bases not matched to a gene. From germline, CDR1 is ENHRY and CDR2 SYGVKD.

CDR3 residues: CAGRDSAYYGYTF. CDR3 DNA sequence: TGTGCCGGGCGGGACAGCGCCTACTATGGCTACACCTTC. V gene TRBV6-1 combines with J gene TRBJ1-2; 7 positions match TRBD1. The CDR3 is made up of 13 amino acids. Trimming cost V 11 bases and J 3 bases; bases outside gene matches: 9. Germline V gene lookup returns CDR1 MNHNS and CDR2 SASEGT.